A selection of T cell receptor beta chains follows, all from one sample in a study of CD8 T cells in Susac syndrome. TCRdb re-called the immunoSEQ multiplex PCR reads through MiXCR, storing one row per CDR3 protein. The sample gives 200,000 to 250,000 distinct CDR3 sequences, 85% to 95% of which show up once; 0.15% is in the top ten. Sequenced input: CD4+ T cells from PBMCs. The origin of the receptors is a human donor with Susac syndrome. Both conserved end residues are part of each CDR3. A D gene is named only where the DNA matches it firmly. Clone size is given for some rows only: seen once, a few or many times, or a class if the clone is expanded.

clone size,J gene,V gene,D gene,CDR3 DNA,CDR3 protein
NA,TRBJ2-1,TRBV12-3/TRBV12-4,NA,TGTGCCACATCGGGACTCTTAGGCAATGAGCAGTTCTTC,CATSGLLGNEQFF
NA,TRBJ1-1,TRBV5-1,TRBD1,TGCGCCAGCAGCAAGGGACAGGTCGGGAACACTGAAGCTTTCTTT,CASSKGQVGNTEAFF
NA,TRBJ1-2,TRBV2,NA,TGTGCCAGCAGTGTCGACCAAAGGGGAGGCTACACCTTC,CASSVDQRGGYTF
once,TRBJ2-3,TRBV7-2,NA,TGTGCCAGCAGCCTTTGGGACGGCACAGATACGCAGTATTTT,CASSLWDGTDTQYF
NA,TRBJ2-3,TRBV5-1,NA,TGCGCCAGCAGCTCAGTCCCGGTGGGGGACGGCACAGATACGCAGTATTTT,CASSSVPVGDGTDTQYF
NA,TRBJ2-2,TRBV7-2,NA,TGTGCCAGCAGCCCCTCCGCCGGGGAGCTGTTTTTT,CASSPSAGELFF
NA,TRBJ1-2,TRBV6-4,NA,TGTGCCAGCAGTGCTACCGGGACAAGCTATGGCTACACCTTC,CASSATGTSYGYTF
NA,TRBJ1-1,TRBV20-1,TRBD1,TGCAGTGCTAGACGGACAGGATTTTACGAAGCTTTCTTT,CSARRTGFYEAFF
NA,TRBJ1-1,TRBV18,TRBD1,TGTGCCAGCTCGCACGATGGAGTCCCGGGACAGGGGGGTGCGGCTGAAGCTTTCTTT,CASSHDGVPGQGGAAEAFF
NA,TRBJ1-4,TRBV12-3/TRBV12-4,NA,TGTGCCAGCAAGGGAGCCTTTGCAACTAATGAAAAACTGTTTTTT,CASKGAFATNEKLFF
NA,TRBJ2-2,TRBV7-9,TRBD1,TGTGCCAGCAGCTTGGTCGGGACAGGGGAGAACACCGGGGAGCTGTTTTTT,CASSLVGTGENTGELFF